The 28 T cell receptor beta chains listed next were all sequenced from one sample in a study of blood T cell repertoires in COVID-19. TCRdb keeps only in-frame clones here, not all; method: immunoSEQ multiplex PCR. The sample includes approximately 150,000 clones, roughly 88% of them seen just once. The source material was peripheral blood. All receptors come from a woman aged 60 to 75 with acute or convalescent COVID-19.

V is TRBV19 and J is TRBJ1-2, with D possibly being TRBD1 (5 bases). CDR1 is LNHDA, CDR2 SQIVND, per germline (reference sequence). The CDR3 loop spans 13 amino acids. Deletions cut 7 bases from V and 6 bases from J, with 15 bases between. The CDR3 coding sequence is TGTGCCAGTACTCCAGCAGGGCCCAATGGCTACACCTTC. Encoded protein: CASTPAGPNGYTF. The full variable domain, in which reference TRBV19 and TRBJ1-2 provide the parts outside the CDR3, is DGGITQSPKYLFRKEGQNVTLSCEQNLNHDAMYWYRQDPGQGLRLIYYSQIVNDFQKGDIAEGYSVSREKKESFPLTVTSAQKNPTAFYLCASTPAGPNGYTFGSGTRLTVV.

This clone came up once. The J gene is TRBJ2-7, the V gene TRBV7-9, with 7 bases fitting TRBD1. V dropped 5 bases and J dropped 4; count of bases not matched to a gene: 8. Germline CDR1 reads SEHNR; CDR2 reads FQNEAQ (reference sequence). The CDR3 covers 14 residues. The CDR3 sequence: CASSDITQGYEQYF. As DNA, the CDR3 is TGTGCCAGCAGCGATATCACACAGGGGTACGAGCAGTACTTC.

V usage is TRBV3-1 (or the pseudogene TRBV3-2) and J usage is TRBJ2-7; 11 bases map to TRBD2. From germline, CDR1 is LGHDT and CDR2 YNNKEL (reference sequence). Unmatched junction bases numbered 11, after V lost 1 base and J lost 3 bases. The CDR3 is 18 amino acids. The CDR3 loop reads CASSQGLAGGREFYEQYF. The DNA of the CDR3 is TGTGCCAGCAGCCAAGGGCTAGCGGGGGGCCGGGAGTTCTACGAGCAGTACTTC.

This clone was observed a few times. The CDR3, as DNA: TGTGCCAGCAGCTTTTCACAGGGACTAGCGGTCGGGGAGCTGTTTTTT. It encodes CASSFSQGLAVGELFF. This sequence joins TRBV11-2 and TRBJ2-2; 11 positions match TRBD2. The CDR3 runs to 16 residues. Trimming took 3 bases from V and 7 from J; bases not matched to a gene: 7. Per the germline V gene, CDR1 is SGHAT and CDR2 is FQNNGV.

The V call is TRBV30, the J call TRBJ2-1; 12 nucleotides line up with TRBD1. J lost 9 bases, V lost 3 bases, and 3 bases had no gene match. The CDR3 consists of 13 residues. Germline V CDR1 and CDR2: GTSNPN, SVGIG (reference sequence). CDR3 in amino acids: CAWRGTGGGEQFF. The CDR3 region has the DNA TGTGCCTGGAGGGGGACAGGGGGCGGTGAGCAGTTCTTC.

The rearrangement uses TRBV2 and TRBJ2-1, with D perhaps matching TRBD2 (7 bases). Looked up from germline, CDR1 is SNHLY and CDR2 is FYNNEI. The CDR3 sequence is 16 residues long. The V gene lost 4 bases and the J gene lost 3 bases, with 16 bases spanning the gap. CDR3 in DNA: TGTGCCAGCAGTGTAGAGGGGGGGGCGAACTACAATGAGCAGTTCTTC. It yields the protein CASSVEGGANYNEQFF.

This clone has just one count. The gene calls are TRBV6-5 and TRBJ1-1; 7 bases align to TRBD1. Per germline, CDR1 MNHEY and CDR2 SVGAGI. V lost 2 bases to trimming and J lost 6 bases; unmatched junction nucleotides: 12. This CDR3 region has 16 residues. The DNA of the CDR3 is TGTGCCAGCAGTTACGGTACAGGGGTGTACCAATCTGAAGCTTTCTTT. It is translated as CASSYGTGVYQSEAFF.

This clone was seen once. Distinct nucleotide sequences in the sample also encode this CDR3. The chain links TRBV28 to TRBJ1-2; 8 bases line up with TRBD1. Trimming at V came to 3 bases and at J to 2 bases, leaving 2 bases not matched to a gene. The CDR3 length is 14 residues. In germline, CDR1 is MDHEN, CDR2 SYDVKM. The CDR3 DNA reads TGTGCCAGCAGTTTTCCAGGGGGCAACTATGGCTACACCTTC. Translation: CASSFPGGNYGYTF.

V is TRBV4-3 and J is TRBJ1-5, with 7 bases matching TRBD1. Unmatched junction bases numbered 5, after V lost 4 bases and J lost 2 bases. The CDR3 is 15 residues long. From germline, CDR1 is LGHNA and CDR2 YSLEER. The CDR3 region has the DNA TGCGCCAGCAGCCTGGGGACAGATGGCAATCAGCCCCAGCATTTT. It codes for CASSLGTDGNQPQHF.

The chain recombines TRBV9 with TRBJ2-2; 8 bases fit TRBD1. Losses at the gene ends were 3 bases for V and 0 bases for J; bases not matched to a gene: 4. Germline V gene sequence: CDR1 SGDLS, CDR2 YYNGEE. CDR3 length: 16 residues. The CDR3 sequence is CASSERGQANTGELFF. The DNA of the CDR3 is TGTGCCAGCAGCGAGAGGGGACAGGCGAACACCGGGGAGCTGTTTTTT. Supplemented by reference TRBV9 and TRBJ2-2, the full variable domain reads DSGVTQTPKHLITATGQRVTLRCSPRSGDLSVYWYQQSLDQGLQFLIQYYNGEERAKGNILERFSAQQFPDLHSELNLSSLELGDSALYFCASSERGQANTGELFFGEGSRLTVL.

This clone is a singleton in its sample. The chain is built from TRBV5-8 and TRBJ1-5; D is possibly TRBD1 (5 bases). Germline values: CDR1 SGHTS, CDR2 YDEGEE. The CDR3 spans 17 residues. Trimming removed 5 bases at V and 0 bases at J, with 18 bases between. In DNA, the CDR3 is TGTGCCAGCAGTTCACCGCGACAGAGCCTTAGCAATCAGCCCCAGCATTTT. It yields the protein CASSSPRQSLSNQPQHF.

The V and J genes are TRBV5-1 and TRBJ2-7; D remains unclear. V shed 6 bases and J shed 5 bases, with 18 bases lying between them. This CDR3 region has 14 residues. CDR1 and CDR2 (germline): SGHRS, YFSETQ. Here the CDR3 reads CASKTRLGANEQYF. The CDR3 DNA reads TGCGCCAGCAAAACCCGGCTCGGAGCCAACGAGCAGTACTTC.

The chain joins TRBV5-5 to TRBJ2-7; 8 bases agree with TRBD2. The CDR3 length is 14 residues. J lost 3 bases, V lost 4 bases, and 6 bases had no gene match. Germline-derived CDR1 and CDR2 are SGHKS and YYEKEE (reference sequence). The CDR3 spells CASSPGGGIYEQYF. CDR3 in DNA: TGTGCCAGCAGCCCCGGGGGGGGGATCTACGAGCAGTACTTC.

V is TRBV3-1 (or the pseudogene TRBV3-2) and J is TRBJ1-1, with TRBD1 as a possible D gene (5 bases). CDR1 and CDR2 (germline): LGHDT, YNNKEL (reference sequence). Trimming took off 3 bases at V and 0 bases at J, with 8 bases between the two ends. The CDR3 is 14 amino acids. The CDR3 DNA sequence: TGTGCCAGCAGCCAGACAGTAATGAACACTGAAGCTTTCTTT. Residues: CASSQTVMNTEAFF.

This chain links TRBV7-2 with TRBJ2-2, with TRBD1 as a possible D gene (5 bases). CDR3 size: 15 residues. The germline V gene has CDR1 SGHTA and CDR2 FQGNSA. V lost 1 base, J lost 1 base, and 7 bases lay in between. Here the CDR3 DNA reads TGTGCCAGCAGCTTAGATAGGGGGAACACCGGGGAGCTGTTTTTT. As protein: CASSLDRGNTGELFF.

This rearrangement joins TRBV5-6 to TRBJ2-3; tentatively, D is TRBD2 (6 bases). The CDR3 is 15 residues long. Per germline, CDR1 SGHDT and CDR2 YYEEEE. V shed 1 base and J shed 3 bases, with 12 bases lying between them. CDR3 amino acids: CASSLYLSGTDTQYF. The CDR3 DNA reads TGTGCCAGCAGCTTGTATTTGAGCGGGACAGATACGCAGTATTTT. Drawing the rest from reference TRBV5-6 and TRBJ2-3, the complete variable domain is DAGVTQSPTHLIKTRGQQVTLRCSPKSGHDTVSWYQQALGQGPQFIFQYYEEEERQRGNFPDRFSGHQFPNYSSELNVNALLLGDSALYLCASSLYLSGTDTQYFGPGTRLTVL.

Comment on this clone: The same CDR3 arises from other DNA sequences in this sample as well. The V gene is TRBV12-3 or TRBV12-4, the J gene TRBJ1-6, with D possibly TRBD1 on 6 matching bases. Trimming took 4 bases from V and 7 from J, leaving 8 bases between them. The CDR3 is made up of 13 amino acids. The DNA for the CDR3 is TGTGCCAGCAGTTCGACAGGAAATTCACCCCTCCACTTT. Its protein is CASSSTGNSPLHF.

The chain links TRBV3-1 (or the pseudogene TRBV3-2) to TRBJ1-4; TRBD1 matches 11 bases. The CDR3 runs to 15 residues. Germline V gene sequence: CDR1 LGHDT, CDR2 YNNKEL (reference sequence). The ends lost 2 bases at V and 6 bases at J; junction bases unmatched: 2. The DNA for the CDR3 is TGTGCCAGCAGCCAACTGGGACAGGGGGATGAAAAACTGTTTTTT. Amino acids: CASSQLGQGDEKLFF.

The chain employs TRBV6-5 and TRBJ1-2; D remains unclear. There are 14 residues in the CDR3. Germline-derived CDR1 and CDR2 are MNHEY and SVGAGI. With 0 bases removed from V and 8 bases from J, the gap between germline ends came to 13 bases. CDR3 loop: CASSYSSEVGGYTF. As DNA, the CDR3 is TGTGCCAGCAGTTACTCGTCAGAGGTCGGCGGCTACACCTTC.

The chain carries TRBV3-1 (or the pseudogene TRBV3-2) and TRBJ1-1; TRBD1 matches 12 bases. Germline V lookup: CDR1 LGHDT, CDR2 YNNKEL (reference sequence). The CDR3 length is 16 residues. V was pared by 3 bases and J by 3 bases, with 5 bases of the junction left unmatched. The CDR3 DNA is TGTGCCAGCAGCCAGGGACAGGGGGCGGCGGACACTGAAGCTTTCTTT. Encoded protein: CASSQGQGAADTEAFF.

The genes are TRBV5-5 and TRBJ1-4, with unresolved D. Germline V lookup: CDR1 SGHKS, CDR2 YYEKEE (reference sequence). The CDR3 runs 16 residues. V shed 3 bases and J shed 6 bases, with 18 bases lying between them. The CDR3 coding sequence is TGTGCCAGCAGCTCTAGCGGGAACCTGCGACATGAAAAACTGTTTTTT. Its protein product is CASSSSGNLRHEKLFF.

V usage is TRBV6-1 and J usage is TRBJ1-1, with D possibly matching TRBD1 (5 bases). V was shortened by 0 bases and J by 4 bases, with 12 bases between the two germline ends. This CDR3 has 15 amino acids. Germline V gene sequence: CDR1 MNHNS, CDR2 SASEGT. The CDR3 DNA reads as TGTGCCAGCAGTGAAGCGGTAGGGGATGGCACTGAAGCTTTCTTT. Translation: CASSEAVGDGTEAFF.

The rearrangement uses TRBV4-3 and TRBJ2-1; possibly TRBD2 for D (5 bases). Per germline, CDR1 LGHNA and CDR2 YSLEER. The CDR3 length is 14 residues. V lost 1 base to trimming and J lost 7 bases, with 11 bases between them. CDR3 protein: CASSQVRVRNEQFF. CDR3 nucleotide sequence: TGCGCCAGCAGCCAAGTGCGGGTCCGGAATGAGCAGTTCTTC.

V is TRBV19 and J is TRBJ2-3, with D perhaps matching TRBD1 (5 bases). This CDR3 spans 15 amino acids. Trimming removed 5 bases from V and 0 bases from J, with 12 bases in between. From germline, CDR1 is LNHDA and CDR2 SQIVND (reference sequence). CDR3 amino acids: CASSQGPQSTDTQYF. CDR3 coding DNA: TGTGCCAGTAGTCAGGGCCCCCAGAGCACAGATACGCAGTATTTT. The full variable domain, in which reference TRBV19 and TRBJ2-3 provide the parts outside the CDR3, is DGGITQSPKYLFRKEGQNVTLSCEQNLNHDAMYWYRQDPGQGLRLIYYSQIVNDFQKGDIAEGYSVSREKKESFPLTVTSAQKNPTAFYLCASSQGPQSTDTQYFGPGTRLTVL.

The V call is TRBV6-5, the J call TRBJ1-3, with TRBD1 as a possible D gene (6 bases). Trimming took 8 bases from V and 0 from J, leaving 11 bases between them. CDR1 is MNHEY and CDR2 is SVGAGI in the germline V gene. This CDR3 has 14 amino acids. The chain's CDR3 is CASCGGLSGNTIYF. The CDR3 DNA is TGTGCCAGCTGCGGGGGGCTCTCTGGAAACACCATATATTTT.

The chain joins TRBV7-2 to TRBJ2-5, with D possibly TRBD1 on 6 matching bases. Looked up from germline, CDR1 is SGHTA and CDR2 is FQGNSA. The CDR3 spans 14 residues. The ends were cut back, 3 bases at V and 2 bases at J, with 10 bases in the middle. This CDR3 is CASSFQGGQETQYF. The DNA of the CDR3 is TGTGCCAGCAGCTTCCAAGGGGGTCAAGAGACCCAGTACTTC.

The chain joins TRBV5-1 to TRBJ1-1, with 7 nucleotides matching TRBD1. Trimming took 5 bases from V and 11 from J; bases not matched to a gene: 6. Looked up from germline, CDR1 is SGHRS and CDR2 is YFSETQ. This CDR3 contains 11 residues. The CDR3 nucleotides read TGCGCCAGCAGGCTGACAGGGAGGGCTTTCTTT. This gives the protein CASRLTGRAFF.

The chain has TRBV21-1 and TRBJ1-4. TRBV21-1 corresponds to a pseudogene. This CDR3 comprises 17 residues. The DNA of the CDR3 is TGTGCCAGCAGCAGATCTACCTGGGGGGGGTTTAAAGAAAAACTGTTTTTT. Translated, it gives CASSRSTWGGFKEKLFF.